This TCR beta chain originates from a study of CD8+CD57+ T cells in acquired aplastic anemia. Sequencing involved patients with CD8+CD57+ cell expansion previously shown by flow cytometry. The template for TCR beta VDJ and CDR3 sequence profiling was genomic DNA. In TCRdb, the reads were re-called with MiXCR into one record per CDR3 protein. This sample has about 180,000 distinct CDR3 sequences, with about three fifths found just once. With 7 bases removed from V and 7 bases from J, the gap between germline ends came to 14 bases. The CDR3 totals 14 residues. Germline CDR1 and CDR2: SNHLY and FYNNEI. This chain links TRBV2 with TRBJ1-6; D unclear. The sample comprised sorted CD4+, CD8+, or CD8+CD57+ T cells (not recorded which) from PBMCs. The sequence derives from a human donor with aplastic anemia. CDR3 sequence (DNA): TGTGCCAGCATGGTTGACGGAACAAATTCACCCCTCCACTTT. This sequence encodes CASMVDGTNSPLHF.